This T cell receptor (beta chain) is from a study of T cell changes during pregnancy in multiple sclerosis. Sequencing was performed with immunoSEQ multiplex PCR; in TCRdb, only in-frame clones are kept and a portion is missing. The sample lists 50,000 to 70,000 clones; nearly 95% were seen once. The CDR3 extends over 11 amino acids. With 4 bases removed from V and 4 bases from J, the gap between germline ends came to 7 bases. Germline V CDR1 and CDR2: DFQATT, SNEGSKA (reference sequence). The sequence came from a female donor with multiple sclerosis, enrolled in a pregnancy study. This material consisted of peripheral blood, taken in the first trimester of pregnancy. This sequence joins TRBV20-1 and TRBJ2-5; TRBD2 is a possible D gene (5 bases). The CDR3 sequence is CSAKAGETQYF. CDR3 DNA sequence: TGCAGTGCTAAGGCGGGAGAGACCCAGTACTTC.